The 21 T cell receptor beta chains reported below all come from one sample, sequenced in a study of beta chain features in type 1 diabetes. Study-level results: When Type 1 diabetes patients were examined, their TCRB CDR3s proved moderately but significantly shorter in all four CD4+ subsets.

Sequencing targeted expressed TCRB transcripts, as all isolated RNA had been reverse transcribed. Sequenced by immunoSEQ multiplex PCR; TCRdb stores in-frame clones only, minus some. This table holds roughly 700,000 clones, 13% found once. What these receptors recognize is not known. Sequenced: naive CD4+ T cells from blood. Receptors originate from a man between 18 and 35 years old with type 1 diabetes.

This chain uses TRBV11-3 with TRBJ2-1, with 10 bases aligning to TRBD1. CDR3 length equals 13 residues. The germline gives CDR1 SGHNT, CDR2 YENEEA. The trim removed 7 bases at V and 6 bases at J, leaving 3 bases unmatched. The CDR3 nucleotides read TGTGCCAGCAAAGGGACAGGGGTCAATGAGCAGTTCTTC. It yields the protein CASKGTGVNEQFF.

This clone has a handful of counts. This sequence joins TRBV7-2 and TRBJ1-1; the D gene is possibly TRBD1 (6 bases). The CDR3 is 15 amino acids. V was shortened by 5 bases and J by 1 base, with 14 bases between the two germline ends. CDR1 and CDR2 (germline): SGHTA, FQGNSA. The chain's CDR3 is CASSPTGAANTEAFF. The CDR3 DNA reads as TGTGCCAGCAGCCCCACGGGGGCTGCGAACACTGAAGCTTTCTTT.

In its sample, this clone was seen a few times. This chain joins TRBV18 and TRBJ1-1; no reliable D call. The germline gives CDR1 KGHSH, CDR2 LQKENI. CDR3 size: 12 residues. V gave up 4 bases and J gave up 3 bases, with 6 bases separating them. The CDR3 loop is CASSLADTEAFF. CDR3 DNA: TGTGCCAGCTCACTGGCAGACACTGAAGCTTTCTTT. Together with reference TRBV18 and TRBJ1-1, the CDR3 gives the full variable domain: NAGVMQNPRHLVRRRGQEARLRCSPMKGHSHVYWYRQLPEEGLKFMVYLQKENIIDESGMPKERFSAEFPKEGPSILRIQQVVRGDSAAYFCASSLADTEAFFGQGTRLTVV.

This clone appeared a few times. This CDR3 is CASSLSGRGHTEAFF. CDR3 nucleotide sequence: TGTGCCAGCAGCCTTAGCGGCAGGGGTCACACTGAAGCTTTCTTT. The chain links TRBV7-9 to TRBJ1-1; perhaps TRBD1 as D (6 bases). The length of the CDR3 is 15 residues. Trimming pared 5 bases from V and 3 bases from J, leaving 16 bases between. CDR1 and CDR2 (germline): SEHNR, FQNEAQ (reference sequence).

This clone turned up a few times. DNA of the CDR3: TGTGCCATCACCGATAGCGGGGGCGACTCCTACGAGCAGTACTTC. This encodes CAITDSGGDSYEQYF. The rearrangement links TRBV10-3 to TRBJ2-7; TRBD2 matches 9 bases. CDR3 length: 15 amino acids. Germline CDR1 is ENHRY and CDR2 is SYGVKD. V lost 7 bases, J lost 0 bases, and 7 bases stayed unmatched.

This clone was detected only a few times. The genes are TRBV5-1 and TRBJ2-7; D is unclear. V dropped 1 base and J dropped 8 bases, with 10 bases sitting between them. The CDR3 has 12 amino acids. Germline V gene data show CDR1 as SGHRS and CDR2 as YFSETQ. The CDR3 loop reads CASSLSGVQQYF. The CDR3 DNA reads as TGCGCCAGCAGCTTGTCTGGGGTTCAGCAGTACTTC.

In this sample, this clone turned up a few times. The rearrangement uses TRBV18 and TRBJ2-7; D possibly corresponds to TRBD2 (6 bases). Trimming left V 2 bases short and J 2 bases short, with 10 bases between. The germline V gene has CDR1 KGHSH and CDR2 LQKENI. The CDR3 is 14 amino acids. Here the CDR3 reads CASSPGGAPYEQYF. The CDR3 region has the DNA TGTGCCAGCTCACCAGGAGGGGCCCCCTACGAGCAGTACTTC.

The V call is TRBV7-2, the J call TRBJ2-5, with a tentative D call TRBD1 (6 bases). Germline CDR1 reads SGHTA; CDR2 reads FQGNSA. Trimming removed 1 base from V and 3 bases from J, with 12 bases in between. CDR3 length: 15 residues. CDR3 DNA: TGTGCCAGCAGCTTAGTAGTGGGGGCTGAAGAGACCCAGTACTTC. Encoded protein: CASSLVVGAEETQYF. The whole variable domain, remainder taken from reference TRBV7-2 and TRBJ2-5, is GAGVSQSPSNKVTEKGKDVELRCDPISGHTALYWYRQSLGQGLEFLIYFQGNSAPDKSGLPSDRFSAERTGGSVSTLTIQRTQQEDSAVYLCASSLVVGAEETQYFGPGTRLLVL.

This clone showed up just a few times. The chain recombines TRBV21-1 with TRBJ2-7; TRBD2, the D gene given by the table, was not confirmed from the DNA. TRBV21-1 is listed as a pseudogene. CDR3 length: 12 residues. As DNA, the CDR3 is TGTGCCGGCGGGATTTACTCCTACGAGCAGTACTTC. It codes for CAGGIYSYEQYF.

On this clone: This specimen includes other DNA sequences encoding the same CDR3. The chain has TRBV4-1 and TRBJ2-1, with D unresolved. Germline CDR1 MGHRA, CDR2 YSYEKL. V shed 2 bases and J shed 0 bases, with 11 bases lying between them. CDR3 length: 16 amino acids. The CDR3 sequence: CASSQPGRSSYNEQFF. The DNA for the CDR3 is TGCGCCAGCAGCCAACCCGGCCGAAGCTCCTACAATGAGCAGTTCTTC.

This clone has just a few counts. The chain combines TRBV11-3 with TRBJ1-1, with D unclear. Germline lookup yields CDR1 SGHNT and CDR2 YENEEA. V was trimmed by 2 bases and J by 3 bases, leaving 4 bases between them. This CDR3 is built from 12 residues. CDR3 in DNA: TGTGCCAGCAGCTTAAGGGACACTGAAGCTTTCTTT. As protein: CASSLRDTEAFF.

The rearrangement joins TRBV4-1 to TRBJ2-2; D is perhaps TRBD1 or TRBD2 (5 bases each). CDR3 length: 16 residues. CDR1 and CDR2 (germline): MGHRA, YSYEKL. The V and J ends lost 2 bases and 0 bases respectively, with 10 bases between them. The CDR3 DNA is TGCGCCAGCAGCCAACCGGGACGGTCGAACACCGGGGAGCTGTTTTTT. The encoded protein is CASSQPGRSNTGELFF.

This clone came up a few times. The sample contains more than one DNA sequence encoding this CDR3. The rearrangement uses TRBV30 and TRBJ1-2; D is perhaps TRBD1 (5 bases). Germline V CDR1 and CDR2: GTSNPN, SVGIG (reference sequence). The CDR3 has 11 residues. Trimming shortened V by 1 base and J by 8 bases, and 8 bases separated the two germline ends. The CDR3 DNA is TGTGCCTGGAGTGCCCAGGGAGGCTACACCTTC. Amino acid sequence: CAWSAQGGYTF.

The rearrangement links TRBV6-1 to TRBJ2-2, with 8 bases fitting TRBD1. The CDR3 length is 16 residues. The V segment lost 3 bases and the J segment 3 bases; nucleotides outside the gene matches: 6. Germline values: CDR1 MNHNS, CDR2 SASEGT. The CDR3 loop is CASSDPGQAHTGELFF. In nucleotides, the CDR3 is TGTGCCAGCAGTGACCCGGGACAGGCTCACACCGGGGAGCTGTTTTTT.

This clone has more than one count but fewer than ten. The chain is built from TRBV18 and TRBJ2-1, with D maybe TRBD1 (5 bases). The CDR3 is made up of 16 amino acids. The germline CDR1 and CDR2 sequences are KGHSH and LQKENI. The V end was cut by 2 bases, the J end by 2 bases, with 13 bases between. In nucleotides, the CDR3 is TGTGCCAGCTCACCAAGAGCACAGGTTACCTACAATGAGCAGTTCTTC. This translates into CASSPRAQVTYNEQFF.

The DNA for the CDR3 is TGTGCCAGCAGCTTAGAGGTTGGGGCAGGTGCGTGGAAGCAGTACTTC. Translated, it gives CASSLEVGAGAWKQYF. The rearrangement joins TRBV7-2 to TRBJ2-7; tentative D call: TRBD1 (5 bases). V lost 1 base to trimming and J lost 8 bases, with 21 bases between them. The CDR3 is 16 amino acids. CDR1 and CDR2 (germline): SGHTA, FQGNSA.

The chain carries TRBV4-1 and TRBJ1-4, with a possible D match to TRBD1 (5 bases). The CDR3 spans 14 residues. V was clipped by 4 bases and J by 4 bases, with 10 bases between them. Germline V lookup: CDR1 MGHRA, CDR2 YSYEKL. The CDR3 coding sequence is TGCGCCAGCAGCCGGCCGGACAATAATGAAAAACTGTTTTTT. It encodes CASSRPDNNEKLFF.

With respect to this clone: The junction does not match germline at one end; this may be a read error. The rearrangement joins TRBV10-3 to TRBJ1-3; no clear D gene. The germline CDR1 and CDR2 sequences are ENHRY and SYGVKD. The CDR3 has 12 amino acids. The CDR3 nucleotides read TGTGCCATCAGTGGGTTAGATGACATCTCACTCTTT. Encoded protein: CAISGLDDISLF.

This chain links TRBV7-9 with TRBJ1-6; no clear D gene. The V and J ends lost 8 bases and 0 bases respectively, with 8 bases between them. This CDR3 has 14 amino acids. Germline CDR1 SEHNR, CDR2 FQNEAQ (reference sequence). CDR3 loop: CASSDLSYNSPLHF. CDR3 nucleotide sequence: TGTGCCAGCTCCGACCTCTCCTATAATTCACCCCTCCACTTT.

This clone appeared a single time. Additional DNA sequences in this sample encode the identical CDR3. The rearrangement links TRBV2 to TRBJ1-4; a weak D match, TRBD1 (6 bases). There are 14 residues in the CDR3. In germline, CDR1 is SNHLY, CDR2 FYNNEI. The germline V and J ends were trimmed by 5 bases and 3 bases, with 10 bases remaining between them. The CDR3 region is CASSLQGPNEKLFF. The CDR3, as DNA: TGTGCCAGCAGTTTACAGGGCCCTAATGAAAAACTGTTTTTT.

V gene TRBV6-5 combines with J gene TRBJ2-7; TRBD1 is a possible D gene (6 bases). The germline V and J ends were trimmed by 7 bases and 4 bases, with 8 bases remaining between them. CDR1 is MNHEY, CDR2 SVGAGI, per germline. The length of the CDR3 is 11 residues. The CDR3 bases are TGTGCCAGCAAGGGGGTTTACGAGCAGTACTTC. Translated: CASKGVYEQYF.